The sample holds many counts of the clone carrying this T cell receptor beta chain. The investigators amplified TCR beta CDR3 regions from RNA transcripts. RT-PCR in the first round (using the HTBI primer set) targeted the TCR CDR3. TCRdb re-analysed the multiplex PCR reads in MiXCR, keeping a single row per CDR3 protein. The table lists roughly 380,000 distinct CDR3 sequences, around 18% of them singletons, with about 14% in the top ten. The data were obtained in a study of T cells in Graves' hyperthyroidism and ophthalmopathy. The sample comprised blood. The sequence was obtained from a woman in her 40s with Graves' ophthalmopathy.

The CDR3 sequence is CASSQDQGLTEAFF. In DNA, the CDR3 is TGTGCCAGCAGCCAAGATCAGGGATTGACTGAAGCTTTCTTT. This chain uses TRBV14 with TRBJ1-1, with D possibly matching TRBD1 (5 bases). CDR3 size: 14 residues. The ends were cut back, 0 bases at V and 5 bases at J, with 10 bases in the middle. Germline CDR1 reads SGHDN; CDR2 reads FVKESK.